The sequence of this T cell receptor (beta chain) was determined in a study of shared clonotypes between healthy human individuals. Across the whole study: Per donor, three plates held CD4 naive cells, three held CD4 memory, two held CD8 naive and one held CD8 memory.

Regarding the study as a whole: Among a few donors, roughly 5% of naive CD4 clonotypes were found in common. Measured sharing among donors was expected to vary with sequencing depth.

CDR3 size: 15 residues. Trimming pared 9 bases from V and 1 base from J, leaving 16 bases between. Germline loops: CDR1 MNHEY, CDR2 SMNVEV (reference sequence). TCRdb's table, derived via immunoSEQ multiplex PCR, lists solely in-frame clones and lacks some. Counted here are just under 350,000 clones, more than 60% occurring once; the ten biggest clones make up more than 9%. Of note for this clone: Its antigen remains unknown.

Sequences were obtained from memory CD4+ T cells sorted from blood. The subset denotes: CD45RA-negative fraction. This sequence was found in a man in his thirties or forties in good health. This chain uses TRBV27 with TRBJ2-1, with D hard to call. This CDR3 reads CASRSTFRSYNEQFF. The CDR3 coding sequence is TGTGCCAGTAGGAGCACCTTTCGTTCCTACAATGAGCAGTTCTTC.